This TCR beta chain emerged from a study of shared clonotypes between healthy human individuals (TCRdb year 2020). Background for the entire study: The cohort comprised a couple of women and a few men aged 18 to 49 years. For each donor, three plates each were used for CD4 naive and CD4 memory, two plates were used for CD8 naive, and one plate was used for CD8 memory. To increase sequencing depth and limit assay-specific biases, TCR repertoire library preparation and sequencing were carried out by different laboratories using diverse techniques. To estimate repertoire size and how much clonotypes are shared between individuals, the study performed deep sequencing of blood TCR repertoires from roughly five healthy adults. Each donor's leukapheresis produced roughly between roughly 0.9 and 8.9 billion PBMCs. Results the study describes overall, beyond this receptor: Based on pairwise subsampling, the degree of clonotype sharing among donors was expected to be affected by sequencing depth. Sampling was restricted to blood, and TCR repertoires in tissue are likely to differ from TCR repertoires in blood. Because the study included only a small number of donors, the genetic and exposure-history diversity represented was limited. Estimated clonotype richness was generally larger for naive than for memory subsets. Compared with non-shared clonotypes, the clonotypes found in all four sorted-subset donors had higher generation probabilities. Sharing across several donors was observed for roughly 5% of naive CD4, over 3% of naive CD8, about 2.3% of memory CD4, and 0.4% of memory CD8 clonotypes. Even with the large sequencing depth, rarefaction of the sorted-subset datasets indicated that sequencing was incomplete.

On this clone: Its recognized antigen is unknown. Base quality data are lacking; no much larger clone is found one base away.

CDR1 MNHEY and CDR2 SVGAGI were looked up in the germline V gene. Between the V and J ends, shortened by 0 bases and 9 bases respectively, the junction contains 15 bases. Including the terminal cysteine and phenylalanine, the CDR3 comprises 16 residues. Only CDR3 DNA is held: 48 bases, read in frame from base 1. Using the deep immunoSEQ assay, TCR CDR3 regions were amplified from genomic DNA by multiplex PCR. Genomic DNA extracted from each cell subset was distributed evenly over all wells of several immunoSEQ 96-well plates, and each plate served as one replicate. For sorted subsets, approximately 200 ng of genomic DNA, equivalent to 30,000 or so T cell genomes, went into each replicate PCR. The purified libraries were quantified using a Qubit 3.0 fluorometer, sized with a Bioanalyzer 2100, and then quantified again using the KAPA Library Quantification kit. Every immunoSEQ 96-well plate was sequenced on a dedicated single-read 150-cycle Illumina NextSeq 550 flow cell. The paper's processing steps were these. The immunoSEQ output contained only junctional sequences without quality scores, so filtering could not match that applied to full-length reads. Sequences were annotated with PyIR, a Python wrapper for IgBLAST v1.9, and V/J genes and CDR3 were assigned using IMGT germline references. Reads were filtered out if the reads had weak V/J assignments (E-value above 1e-6), no CDR3, stop codons, out-of-frame junctions, or ambiguous translated residues. V3J clonotypes were defined as sequences sharing the same inferred V gene, J gene, and CDR3 amino acid sequence. The percentage overlap between two repertoires was calculated by dividing the number of shared unique clonotypes by the size of the smaller repertoire. Repertoire richness was assessed with RTK rarefaction, the Chao1 estimator, and Recon v2.1 estimates of unobserved clonotypes. For all TCRbeta clonotypes obtained by the gDNA method from several donors, generation probabilities were computed with OLGA. Drawn from immuneACCESS, this table holds only the in-frame rearrangements with V and J called that TCRdb kept. Clones are partly lost; checked studies trace under half to an unresolved V gene and leave the rest unexplained. V, J and clone size are those of that table, while D and trimming were read from the DNA. This sample comprises millions of clones, about 95% of them detected only once. The top ten hold approximately 1.2% of the sample.

For the CD8 naive samples, CD45RO-negative cells were positively selected for CCR7, yielding a CD45RA+CCR7+ population from which TemRA cells were excluded. Donors were healthy HIV-negative adults with no recently reported acute infections or vaccinations. All donors were Caucasian adults living in Nashville, Tennessee, USA. Blood was obtained by leukapheresis, after which PBMCs were separated by Ficoll-Histopaque density gradient centrifugation and cryopreserved in liquid nitrogen vapor phase. Analytical flow cytometry was used to check the purity and quantity of each magnetically sorted T cell population. Each sorted fraction had its genomic DNA isolated and then quantified by UV absorbance on a Nanodrop 2000c.

The TCR was taken from a man between 18 and 29 years old in good health. The sequenced sample was naive CD8+ T cells sorted from blood. This specimen's cell subset or site label, per the study, means: CD45RA+CCR7+. Recombination connected TRBV6-5 to TRBJ1-6; the best D guess is TRBD1, with 6 bases matching. The CDR3 region reads CASSYSRGGNGSPLHF. The DNA reads TGTGCCAGCAGTTACTCGAGGGGGGGGAACGGTTCACCCCTCCACTTT.